This T cell receptor beta chain was sequenced for a study of T-cell reconstitution after alpha-beta-depleted transplantation in children. Findings and caveats of the study: The origin of high day-60 TCRbeta diversity in some patients lay in surviving recipient T cells and thymic progenitors.

TCRbeta library construction was performed incorporating unique molecular identifiers. TCRdb re-called the PCR reads with MiXCR, one entry per CDR3 protein. Of 200,000 or so distinct CDR3 sequences listed, around 5.9% are singletons. This CDR3 spans 19 amino acids. The germline V gene has CDR1 DFQATT and CDR2 SNEGSKA (reference sequence). The V and J ends lost 5 bases and 2 bases, in that order; junction bases with no gene match: 22. As concerns this clonotype: Its cognate antigen is unknown.

The gene calls are TRBV20-1 and TRBJ2-3, with 7 bases lining up with TRBD1. The receptor was isolated from a girl under three years old with combined immunodeficiency, due to receive a stem cell transplant. The material was PBMCs, obtained before TCRalphabeta/CD19-depleted stem cell transplant. CDR3 protein: CSAFNSTGWKLPFTDTQYF. The DNA for the CDR3 is TGCAGTGCTTTTAATTCGACAGGGTGGAAATTACCCTTCACAGATACGCAGTATTTT.